A single sample gave rise to the 27 T cell receptor beta chains below, sequenced in a study of radiation and T cells in renal cell carcinoma. Only in-frame clones appear in the TCRdb table, and some are missing; sequencing was by immunoSEQ multiplex PCR. There are approximately 63,000 clones in the sample; more than 60% occur only once, and 7.3% lies in the top ten. Time point reported: baseline pretreatment blood. Noted treatment: 15 Gy SBRT to primary tumor, nephrectomy 4 weeks later. Material: blood, obtained from a patient whose treatment included radiotherapy and nephrectomy. These receptors came from a man in his 60s with renal cell carcinoma.

The chain uses TRBV23-1 and TRBJ1-2, with a tentative D call TRBD1 (5 bases). TRBV23-1 carries the ORF label, with uncertain function. This CDR3 has 14 amino acids. In nucleotides, the CDR3 is TGCGCAGTCCCCAGGCGGTTGAGTGGGGGTGGCTACACCTTC. Amino acid sequence: CAVPRRLSGGGYTF.

The chain joins TRBV5-1 to TRBJ2-1; 9 bases map to TRBD2. Germline-derived CDR1 and CDR2 are SGHRS and YFSETQ. The CDR3 covers 14 residues. Losses at the gene ends were 5 bases for V and 8 bases for J; bases not matched to a gene: 8. CDR3 region: CASSTGLANDEQFF. The CDR3 region has the DNA TGCGCCAGCAGTACAGGACTAGCGAACGATGAGCAGTTCTTC.

The chain couples TRBV27 to TRBJ1-2; D gene uncertain. CDR1 MNHEY and CDR2 SMNVEV come from the germline V gene (reference sequence). The CDR3 is 15 residues long. Trimming stripped 2 bases from V and 0 bases from J, with 10 bases between. The CDR3 nucleotides are TGTGCCAGCAGTTTAACCACATACTCTAACTATGGCTACACCTTC. Translation: CASSLTTYSNYGYTF.

The rearrangement joins TRBV4-2 to TRBJ2-1; 8 nucleotides align to TRBD2. This CDR3 spans 19 amino acids. V was pared by 3 bases and J by 5 bases, with 18 bases of the junction left unmatched. The germline V gene encodes CDR1 LGHNA and CDR2 YNFKEQ. This chain's CDR3 is CASSHPGGASADNDNEQFF. CDR3 coding DNA: TGTGCCAGCAGCCATCCCGGGGGGGCTAGCGCCGATAACGACAATGAGCAGTTCTTC.

The gene calls are TRBV4-3 and TRBJ2-7, with D perhaps TRBD2 (6 bases). Germline assignment: CDR1 LGHNA and CDR2 YSLEER. The V end lost 4 bases, the J end lost 7 bases, and 14 bases lay between the germline ends. CDR3 length: 13 residues. In DNA, the CDR3 is TGCGCCAGCAGCCTTCTTGGGGCGGGAGAGCAGTACTTC. Translated: CASSLLGAGEQYF.

The chain uses TRBV19 and TRBJ1-1; possible D gene TRBD1, 6 bases. Trimming took 1 base from V and 1 from J, leaving 16 bases between them. This CDR3 spans 17 amino acids. CDR1 LNHDA and CDR2 SQIVND come from the germline V gene (reference sequence). CDR3 sequence reads: CASSIVRREGGNTEAFF. In nucleotides, the CDR3 is TGTGCCAGTAGTATAGTAAGGCGAGAAGGGGGGAACACTGAAGCTTTCTTT. The variable domain in full, completed from reference TRBV19 and TRBJ1-1, reads DGGITQSPKYLFRKEGQNVTLSCEQNLNHDAMYWYRQDPGQGLRLIYYSQIVNDFQKGDIAEGYSVSREKKESFPLTVTSAQKNPTAFYLCASSIVRREGGNTEAFFGQGTRLTVV.

In DNA form, the CDR3 reads TGTGCCAGCAGTTATCCCGGGACAGGGTATAATACCATATATTTT. Amino acids: CASSYPGTGYNTIYF. V gene TRBV6-5 combines with J gene TRBJ1-3, with 9 bases that match TRBD1. Germline lookup yields CDR1 MNHEY and CDR2 SVGAGI. Unmatched junction bases numbered 10, after V lost 3 bases and J lost 10 bases. The CDR3 is made up of 15 amino acids.

The V gene is TRBV7-2, the J gene TRBJ2-3; D is possibly TRBD2 (6 bases). CDR1 SGHTA and CDR2 FQGNSA come from the germline V gene. V lost 7 bases and J 6 bases, leaving 17 bases between the germline ends. This CDR3 is built from 14 residues. The CDR3 region has the DNA TGTGCCAGCACCCCCAAGTTGGGGAGGGATACGCAGTATTTT. Its translation: CASTPKLGRDTQYF.

The chain combines TRBV4-1 with TRBJ2-3, with D maybe TRBD2 (5 bases). CDR3 length equals 16 residues. In germline, CDR1 is MGHRA, CDR2 YSYEKL. V was shortened by 3 bases and J by 2 bases, with 15 bases between the two germline ends. CDR3 coding DNA: TGCGCCAGCAGCCACCCCGGAGGCCGTTTCACAGATACGCAGTATTTT. This sequence encodes CASSHPGGRFTDTQYF.

The chain links TRBV12-2 to TRBJ2-3. TRBV12-2 is tagged as a pseudogene. This CDR3 region has 17 residues. The CDR3 loop is CASRLASDRRDTDTQYF. The CDR3 DNA is TGTGCAAGTCGCTTAGCATCTGACAGGCGGGACACAGATACGCAGTATTTT.

The J gene is TRBJ1-1, the V gene TRBV30; the match to TRBD1 covers 7 bases. With V trimmed by 0 bases and J by 2 bases, 9 bases remained unmatched. Germline values: CDR1 GTSNPN, CDR2 SVGIG (reference sequence). The CDR3 consists of 16 residues. The CDR3 nucleotides are TGTGCCTGGAGTGTACTGGGGCAGGGGGTAAACACTGAAGCTTTCTTT. It specifies CAWSVLGQGVNTEAFF.

The V gene is TRBV19, the J gene TRBJ1-1; 8 bases map to TRBD1. The CDR3 spans 14 residues. With V trimmed by 4 bases and J by 2 bases, 3 bases remained unmatched. CDR1 and CDR2 (germline): LNHDA, SQIVND (reference sequence). CDR3 loop: CASSRTGGNTEAFF. As DNA, the CDR3 is TGTGCCAGTAGTAGAACAGGGGGAAACACTGAAGCTTTCTTT.

The chain carries TRBV6-1 and TRBJ2-5; possibly TRBD2 for D (6 bases). In germline, CDR1 is MNHNS, CDR2 SASEGT. V lost 0 bases, J lost 4 bases, and 12 bases lay in between. This CDR3 is 15 amino acids long. The CDR3, as DNA: TGTGCCAGCAGTGAAGCGGCGGGAAGAGGAGAGACCCAGTACTTC. This codes for CASSEAAGRGETQYF.

This clone is classed as medium-sized. The V gene is TRBV11-1, the J gene TRBJ1-2; D unresolved. The CDR3 totals 13 residues. V lost 3 bases and J 4 bases, leaving 9 bases between the germline ends. CDR1 and CDR2 (germline): SGHAT, FQDESV (reference sequence). This chain's CDR3 is CASSFATSYGYTF. CDR3 coding DNA: TGTGCCAGCAGCTTCGCGACGTCCTATGGCTACACCTTC. Drawing the rest from reference TRBV11-1 and TRBJ1-2, the complete variable domain is EAEVAQSPRYKITEKSQAVAFWCDPISGHATLYWYRQILGQGPELLVQFQDESVVDDSQLPKDRFSAERLKGVDSTLKIQPAELGDSAMYLCASSFATSYGYTFGSGTRLTVV.

This clone was observed once. This rearrangement joins TRBV7-6 to TRBJ2-3; a weak D match, TRBD2 (6 bases). The CDR3 contains 14 residues. V was trimmed by 8 bases and J by 5 bases, leaving 17 bases between them. Germline V gene sequence: CDR1 SGHVS, CDR2 FNYEAQ. The CDR3 DNA sequence: TGTGCCAGCCAGGAAGGAGGGCCCGGAGATACGCAGTATTTT. It codes for CASQEGGPGDTQYF. Using reference TRBV7-6 and TRBJ2-3 for the parts outside the CDR3, the full variable domain is GAGVSQSPRYKVTKRGQDVALRCDPISGHVSLYWYRQALGQGPEFLTYFNYEAQQDKSGLPNDRFSAERPEGSISTLTIQRTEQRDSAMYRCASQEGGPGDTQYFGPGTRLTVL.

The chain is built from TRBV19 and TRBJ2-3; D uncertain. Trimming left V 2 bases short and J 0 bases short, with 12 bases between. The CDR3 consists of 16 residues. CDR1 is LNHDA and CDR2 is SQIVND in the germline V gene (reference sequence). The CDR3 is CASSIIGTASTDTQYF. CDR3 sequence (DNA): TGTGCCAGTAGTATAATCGGAACTGCTAGCACAGATACGCAGTATTTT.

V and J are TRBV5-5 and TRBJ1-3; tentatively, D is TRBD1 (5 bases). CDR1 and CDR2 (germline): SGHKS, YYEKEE (reference sequence). The CDR3 runs 14 residues. The V and J ends lost 0 bases and 8 bases respectively, with 12 bases between them. CDR3 loop: CASSLGGAIDTIYF. CDR3 nucleotide sequence: TGTGCCAGCAGCTTGGGGGGCGCAATAGACACCATATATTTT.

This chain links TRBV29-1 with TRBJ1-1; no clear D. Trimming removed 5 bases from V and 1 base from J, with 11 bases in between. The CDR3 is 13 residues long. From germline, CDR1 is SQVTM and CDR2 ANQGSEA. The CDR3 bases are TGCAGCGTTCTAAGCGCCCGGAACACTGAAGCTTTCTTT. It is translated as CSVLSARNTEAFF.

The CDR3 sequence is CASSHTSGFVTQYF. CDR3 DNA sequence: TGTGCCAGCAGTCACACTAGCGGCTTCGTGACCCAGTACTTC. The chain recombines TRBV28 with TRBJ2-5; 8 bases map to TRBD2. CDR1 is MDHEN and CDR2 is SYDVKM in the germline V gene. The CDR3 has 14 amino acids. V shed 5 bases, J shed 7 bases, and the junction held 9 bases outside the gene matches.

The rearrangement uses TRBV18 and TRBJ1-2; D remains ambiguous. With 2 bases removed from V and 0 bases from J, the gap between germline ends came to 10 bases. The CDR3 loop spans 15 amino acids. The germline gives CDR1 KGHSH, CDR2 LQKENI. CDR3 coding DNA: TGTGCCAGCTCACCAGAGCCGGATACTAACTATGGCTACACCTTC. The encoded protein is CASSPEPDTNYGYTF.

This chain connects TRBV5-1 to TRBJ2-5; 11 bases align to TRBD2. V shed 2 bases, J shed 5 bases, and the junction held 8 bases outside the gene matches. CDR1 is SGHRS, CDR2 YFSETQ, per germline. The CDR3 loop spans 16 amino acids. This CDR3 reads CASSFRASGGLETQYF. CDR3 in DNA: TGCGCCAGCAGCTTCCGAGCTAGCGGGGGGCTGGAGACCCAGTACTTC.

Details on this clone: In the same sample, other DNA sequences code for this CDR3. V is TRBV29-1 and J is TRBJ2-3; D remains ambiguous. Germline V lookup: CDR1 SQVTM, CDR2 ANQGSEA. Deletions cut 6 bases from V and 1 base from J, with 11 bases between. The CDR3 loop spans 13 amino acids. CDR3 residues: CSVAPVGTDTQYF. Here the CDR3 DNA reads TGCAGCGTGGCCCCAGTTGGCACAGATACGCAGTATTTT.

This chain joins TRBV6-5 and TRBJ1-2; D remains unclear. The CDR3 covers 15 residues. Trimming pared 5 bases from V and 0 bases from J, leaving 13 bases between. Germline CDR1 MNHEY, CDR2 SVGAGI. The CDR3 is CASSTLGEANYGYTF. CDR3 bases: TGTGCCAGCAGTACCCTTGGAGAGGCTAACTATGGCTACACCTTC.

J is TRBJ1-1 and V is TRBV30; D is perhaps TRBD1 (6 bases). This CDR3 is 14 amino acids long. In germline, CDR1 is GTSNPN, CDR2 SVGIG (reference sequence). V gave up 0 bases and J gave up 5 bases, with 13 bases separating them. The CDR3 region has the DNA TGTGCCTGGAGTGTTTCACAGGGTTGGACTGAAGCTTTCTTT. Amino acids: CAWSVSQGWTEAFF.

This chain links TRBV10-2 with TRBJ2-1; 9 bases map to TRBD2. In germline, CDR1 is WSHSY, CDR2 SAAADI. With V trimmed by 4 bases and J by 8 bases, 12 bases remained unmatched. The CDR3 covers 16 residues. The CDR3 DNA reads as TGCGCCAGCAGTGCCTACTATAGCGGGAGTAGCGATGAGCAGTTCTTC. It yields the protein CASSAYYSGSSDEQFF.

The chain has TRBV5-1 and TRBJ1-3; D is ambiguous. Between the trimmed V and J ends, which lost 0 bases and 0 bases, there was a span of 10 bases. Germline V gene lookup returns CDR1 SGHRS and CDR2 YFSETQ. There are 16 residues in the CDR3. The CDR3 is CASSLGAGPSGNTIYF. The CDR3 bases are TGCGCCAGCAGCTTGGGTGCAGGCCCCTCTGGAAACACCATATATTTT. The variable domain in full, with the rest retrieved from reference TRBV5-1 and TRBJ1-3, is KAGVTQTPRYLIKTRGQQVTLSCSPISGHRSVSWYQQTPGQGLQFLFEYFSETQRNKGNFPGRFSGRQFSNSRSEMNVSTLELGDSALYLCASSLGAGPSGNTIYFGEGSWLTVV.

The V call is TRBV5-5, the J call TRBJ2-1; D ambiguous. The CDR3 has 16 residues. Germline V gene sequence: CDR1 SGHKS, CDR2 YYEKEE (reference sequence). V lost 4 bases and J lost 1, with 15 bases in between. CDR3 amino acids: CASSLASATSYNEQFF. CDR3 sequence (DNA): TGTGCCAGCAGCCTTGCTTCGGCTACATCCTACAATGAGCAGTTCTTC. Full variable domain (remainder filled in from reference TRBV5-5 and TRBJ2-1): DAGVTQSPTHLIKTRGQQVTLRCSPISGHKSVSWYQQVLGQGPQFIFQYYEKEERGRGNFPDRFSARQFPNYSSELNVNALLLGDSALYLCASSLASATSYNEQFFGPGTRLTVL.